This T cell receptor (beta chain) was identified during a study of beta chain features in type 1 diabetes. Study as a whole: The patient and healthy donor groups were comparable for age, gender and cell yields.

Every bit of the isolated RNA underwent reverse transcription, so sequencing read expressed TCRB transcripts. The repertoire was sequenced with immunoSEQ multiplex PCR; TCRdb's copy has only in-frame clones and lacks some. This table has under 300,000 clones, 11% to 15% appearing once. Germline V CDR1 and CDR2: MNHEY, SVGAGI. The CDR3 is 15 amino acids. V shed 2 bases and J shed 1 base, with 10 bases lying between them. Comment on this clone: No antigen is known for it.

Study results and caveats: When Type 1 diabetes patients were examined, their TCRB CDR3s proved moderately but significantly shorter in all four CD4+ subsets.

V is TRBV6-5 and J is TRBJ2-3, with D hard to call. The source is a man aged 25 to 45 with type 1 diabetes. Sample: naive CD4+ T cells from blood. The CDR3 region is CASSYGPSGTDTQYF. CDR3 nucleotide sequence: TGTGCCAGCAGTTACGGGCCCTCAGGCACAGATACGCAGTATTTT.